This T cell receptor (beta chain) was identified during a study of T cells after yellow fever vaccination. Turning to the study itself: Fractions with few cells were prepared using SMART-Seq v4 Ultra Low Input.

The V and J ends lost 0 bases and 3 bases respectively, with 9 bases between them. The CDR3 extends over 15 amino acids. Looked up from germline, CDR1 is LGHNA and CDR2 is YNFKEQ. It was through 5'RACE template switching that TCR cDNA was made, with a universal primer site and UMIs added. MiXCR, run by TCRdb on the 5' RACE reads, gives a single entry per CDR3 protein. The sample records approximately 110,000 distinct CDR3 sequences, under 8% being singletons. Study-wide results and caveats: Primary-vaccination clones mostly resurfaced post-booster (96% CD4, roughly 87% CD8). Although the secondary response was weaker, it peaked faster, at day 5 versus 15.

This clonotype was seen many times. Antigen: not known. The source was CD4+ T cells sorted from PBMCs, collected 10 to 11 days after the first yellow fever vaccination. The receptor was isolated from a man aged 18 to 30 who received the YFV17D yellow fever vaccine. This chain uses TRBV4-2 with TRBJ1-5, with D possibly TRBD1 on 6 matching bases. The CDR3 sequence: CASSQEDRYNQPQHF. Written as DNA, the CDR3 is TGTGCCAGCAGCCAAGAGGACAGATACAATCAGCCCCAGCATTTT.